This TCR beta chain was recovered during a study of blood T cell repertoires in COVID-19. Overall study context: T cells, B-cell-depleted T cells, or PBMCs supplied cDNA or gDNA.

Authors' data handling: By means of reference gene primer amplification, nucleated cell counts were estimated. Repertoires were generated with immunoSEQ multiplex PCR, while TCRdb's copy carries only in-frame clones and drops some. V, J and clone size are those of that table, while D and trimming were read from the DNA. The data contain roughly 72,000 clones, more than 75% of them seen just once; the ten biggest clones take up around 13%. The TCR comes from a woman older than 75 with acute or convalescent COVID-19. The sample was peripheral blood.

The CDR3 sequence is CTSSQDWLAGGKYF. The CDR3 coding sequence is TGCACCAGCAGCCAAGATTGGCTAGCGGGAGGAAAGTACTTC. The rearrangement uses TRBV1 and TRBJ2-7; the table assigns TRBD2, which was not confirmed against the DNA. TRBV1 is assigned pseudogene status. The CDR3 extends over 14 amino acids.